These T cell receptor beta chains were read from a single sample in a study of OX40 agonist ivuxolimab in advanced cancers. The table came from immunoSEQ multiplex PCR; TCRdb's copy has only in-frame clones and leaves some out. This table holds 55,000 to 75,000 clones, roughly 87% found once. Sequenced material: CD4+ or CD8+ T cells sorted from blood, taken in a trial of the OX40 agonist ivuxolimab. These receptors came from an adult with an advanced solid tumor such as melanoma, head and neck, liver or kidney cancer. Both conserved end residues are part of each CDR3.

TRBJ1-3,TRBV19,CASTPDPSGNTIYF
TRBJ1-2,TRBV27,CASSFRDRGGYTF
TRBJ2-2,TRBV5-1,CASSPDPGAVSGELFF
TRBJ2-4,TRBV2,CASDRGMKNIQYF
TRBJ1-1,TRBV28,CASSLWRDSNTEAFF
TRBJ2-2,TRBV6-1,CASSEALGSGELFF
TRBJ1-5,TRBV19,CASSMAGTGYSNQPQHF
TRBJ1-1,TRBV7-2,CASSLGMGNTEAFF
TRBJ1-1,TRBV2,CASSVQGGNTEAFF
TRBJ2-3,TRBV11-1,CASSSGLYTDTQYF
TRBJ2-1,TRBV7-2,CASSLRGSYNEQFF
TRBJ1-2,TRBV28,CASTSMGTGGGYTF
TRBJ1-3,TRBV2,CASSELSSGNTIYF
TRBJ2-7,TRBV5-6,CASSPGQGREQYF
TRBJ2-1,TRBV19,CASSITGTGSNEQFF
TRBJ1-3,TRBV7-2,CASSLRQGNTIYF
TRBJ1-1,TRBV6-6,CASSYGWQPNTEAFF
TRBJ2-7,TRBV29-1,CSAAGTGTGAYEQYF
TRBJ2-5,TRBV18,CASSLNQGVQETQYF
TRBJ2-7,TRBV7-2,CASTPGGGKREQYF
TRBJ2-7,TRBV5-5,CASSPGDRDSYEQYF
TRBJ2-1,TRBV5-4,CASSLPGTNEQFF
TRBJ2-1,TRBV6-5,CASSGSGVVEVLRFF
TRBJ1-3,TRBV7-9,CASSLGQGPSSGNTIYF
TRBJ1-1,TRBV5-1,CASSLERQGGTEAFF
TRBJ2-2,TRBV15,CATSRDPGSNTGELFF
TRBJ1-2,TRBV2,CASRRDLNRSIYGYTF
TRBJ1-2,TRBV2,CASSLLQGSKNGYTF
TRBJ1-2,TRBV6-5,CASSYAWDRFYGYTF
TRBJ1-1,TRBV27,CASSTVVSNTEAFF
TRBJ1-2,TRBV5-1,CASRRENYGYTF
TRBJ2-6,TRBV5-1,CASSPPLGQVIDSGANVLTF
TRBJ1-5,TRBV4-3,CASSQSYVQPQHF
TRBJ1-2,TRBV28,CASSLSGSRESLNGYTF
TRBJ2-1,TRBV11-2,CASSSLAPSSYNEQFF
TRBJ2-1,TRBV29-1,CSASTSVYNEQFF
TRBJ1-2,TRBV7-3,CASSPMGGGNYGYTF
TRBJ1-4,TRBV28,CASREGGEKLFF
TRBJ1-1,TRBV30,CAWRRGDTEAFF
TRBJ2-7,TRBV28,CATQGYEQYF
TRBJ1-2,TRBV11-2,CASSKEPEGRGAGYTF